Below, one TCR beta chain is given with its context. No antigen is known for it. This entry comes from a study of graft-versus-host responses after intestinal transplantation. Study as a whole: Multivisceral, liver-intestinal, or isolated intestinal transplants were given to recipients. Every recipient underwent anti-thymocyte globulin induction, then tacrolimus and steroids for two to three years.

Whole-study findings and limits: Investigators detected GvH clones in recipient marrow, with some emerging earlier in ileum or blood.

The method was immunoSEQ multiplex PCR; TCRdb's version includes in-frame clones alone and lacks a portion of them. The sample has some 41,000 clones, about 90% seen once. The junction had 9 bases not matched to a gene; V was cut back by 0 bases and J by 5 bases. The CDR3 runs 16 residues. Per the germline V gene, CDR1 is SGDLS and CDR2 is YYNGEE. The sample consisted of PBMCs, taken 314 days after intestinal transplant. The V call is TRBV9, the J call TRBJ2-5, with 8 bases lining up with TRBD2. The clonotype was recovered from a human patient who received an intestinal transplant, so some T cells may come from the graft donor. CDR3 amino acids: CASSVGTGGVFETQYF. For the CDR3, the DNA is TGTGCCAGCAGCGTAGGTACGGGGGGGGTATTCGAGACCCAGTACTTC.